This T cell receptor beta chain originates from a study of T-cell reconstitution after alpha-beta-depleted transplantation in children. The TCRbeta library incorporated unique molecular identifiers. Via MiXCR, TCRdb re-called the PCR reads, giving one row per CDR3 protein. The table has roughly 500,000 distinct CDR3 sequences, roughly a tenth seen once. Study-wide points: The origin of alpha-beta T cells about two months after transplant was reportedly several hundred expanded graft clones.

The germline gives CDR1 MDHEN, CDR2 SYDVKM. CDR3 length equals 15 residues. V gave up 2 bases and J gave up 2 bases, with 10 bases separating them. As for this clonotype: Antigen: not known.

The genes are TRBV28 and TRBJ1-5; D remains unclear. This TCR derives from a child aged 2 to 15 with inherited bone marrow failure, due to receive a stem cell transplant. The sample consisted of PBMCs, taken before TCRalphabeta/CD19-depleted stem cell transplant. CDR3 in amino acids: CASSLIGNGNQPQHF. The CDR3 nucleotides are TGTGCCAGCAGTTTAATAGGGAATGGCAATCAGCCCCAGCATTTT. Filled out from reference TRBV28 and TRBJ1-5, the complete variable domain reads DVKVTQSSRYLVKRTGEKVFLECVQDMDHENMFWYRQDPGLGLRLIYFSYDVKMKEKGDIPEGYSVSREKKERFSLILESASTNQTSMYLCASSLIGNGNQPQHFGDGTRLSIL.